This T cell receptor (beta chain) originates from a study of blood T cell repertoires in COVID-19 (dated by TCRdb to about 2020). A note on the overall study: Collaborator samples came from the United States, Italy and Spain and covered acute and convalescent phases of COVID-19. The prospective study material was composed of cDNA or gDNA derived from T cells, B-cell-depleted T cells, or PBMCs. A de-identified subject ID, COVID-19 status, age in years and sex were almost always included in the sample metadata. The repertoires were released in a freely available public database intended as a resource for research on the immune response to SARS-CoV-2. Deeply sampled blood TCRbeta repertoires from subjects exposed to, actively infected with, or recovered from COVID-19 were included in the dataset. Samples were obtained from the ongoing ImmuneRACE study (first 160 participants) and from 1,254 subjects provided by 6 global collaborators. Where available, HLA class I and class II types were obtained from metadata supplied by the sample provider rather than from assay-based typing. Summary of the overall study and its limitations: Clinical and demographic metadata were provided uncurated, with the amount varying by source and participant.

TCRbeta CDR3 regions were amplified from genomic DNA by means of the immunoSEQ Assay, a bias-controlled multiplex PCR. The authors' pipeline ran thus. Within the assay, amplification of reference gene primers was used to estimate how many nucleated cells each sample contained. To quantify the absolute abundance of each unique TCRbeta CDR3 rearrangement, sequence reads were collapsed and filtered. Productive Simpson clonality was computed per sample as the square root of Simpson's diversity index over productive rearrangements. The source is immuneACCESS, and TCRdb retained only in-frame sequences with V and J called. Part of the clones is not carried over; for the studies checked, unresolved V genes explain less than half of this, and the remainder is unexplained. V, J and clone size are those of that table, while D and trimming were read from the DNA. The sample profile shows about 230,000 clones; about 90% of them were found once. The top ten hold 2.5% to 3.5% of the sample.

The collaborating institutions used their own protocols to collect whole blood in K2EDTA tubes. For TCRbeta analysis, collaborators shipped samples in one of three forms: frozen whole blood, isolated PBMCs, or DNA extracted from either of those sample types. Points on this clone: Its antigen is not yet known. Base quality data are lacking; no much larger clone is found one base away.

V and J lose 9 bases and 4 bases, and a span of 12 bases separates them. The CDR3 covers 12 residues, taking in both the cysteine and the phenylalanine. This entry keeps only the CDR3 DNA: 36 bases, framed from base 1. CDR1 and CDR2, looked up from the germline V gene, are SGHTA and FQGNSA. The receptor was isolated from a woman in her fifties or sixties with acute or convalescent COVID-19. The sample consisted of peripheral blood. Recombination joined TRBV7-2 with TRBJ2-5; the D gene lacks a confident call. The CDR3 is CAREKPGETQYF. Read as DNA, the sequence is TGTGCCAGAGAAAAACCGGGAGAGACCCAGTACTTC.